These 2 T cell receptor beta chains were sequenced from one sample in a study of cytomegalovirus exposure and HLA in healthy donors. Researchers ran the PCR with 60 Vbeta and 13 Jbeta primers. This table comes from immunoSEQ multiplex PCR, and its TCRdb copy is limited to in-frame clones, with some not included. The sample includes fewer than 200,000 clones, around 83% of them seen just once. Sequenced: PBMCs. The receptors derive from a man aged 25 to 45 in good health and CMV-seropositive.

The CDR3 DNA sequence: TGCGCCAGCAGCCAAGATCGGGCAGGGCCAGATACGCAGTATTTT. It codes for CASSQDRAGPDTQYF. The chain has TRBV4-1 and TRBJ2-3, with a possible D match to TRBD1 (5 bases). V lost 0 bases and J 4 bases, leaving 11 bases between the germline ends. The CDR3 runs to 15 residues. Germline assignment: CDR1 MGHRA and CDR2 YSYEKL.

The V gene is TRBV5-1, the J gene TRBJ2-1, with TRBD2 matching over 10 bases. CDR1 and CDR2 from the germline V gene are SGHRS and YFSETQ. With 1 base clipped from V and 0 bases from J, the junction kept 10 bases outside the gene matches. The CDR3 runs to 19 residues. The CDR3 loop is CASSLLSSGRFSSYNEQFF. The CDR3, as DNA: TGCGCCAGCAGCTTGTTAAGTAGCGGGAGGTTCAGCTCCTACAATGAGCAGTTCTTC.